This T cell receptor (beta chain) derives from a study of T cells in Graves' hyperthyroidism and ophthalmopathy. The study's findings and limits: Blood also carried most thyroid clonotypes expanded above 0.001.

V lost 5 bases and J 5 bases, leaving 14 bases between the germline ends. This CDR3 spans 13 amino acids. Germline lookup yields CDR1 SGHRS and CDR2 YFSETQ. In the case of this clonotype: The antigen remains unidentified.

TCR beta CDR3 sequences were amplified from RNA transcripts. The HTBI set primed first-round TCR CDR3 RT-PCR. MiXCR, applied by TCRdb to the multiplex PCR reads, yields one record per CDR3 protein. The table has 500,000 to 550,000 distinct CDR3 sequences, less than 25% seen once. Graves' hyperthyroidism is called stable when ophthalmopathy does not progress within 18 months. The patients, who ranged from 18 to 65 in age, presented with newly diagnosed hyperthyroidism lasting under 2 months. Source material for PBMCs was roughly 10 ml fresh peripheral blood. Sequencing was carried out using blood. This chain connects TRBV5-1 to TRBJ2-7; possible D gene TRBD1, 6 bases. This TCR was recovered from a man aged 18-30 years with Graves' hyperthyroidism. The CDR3 nucleotides read TGCGCCAGCAGGGACAGAGCATTGGACGAGCAGTACTTC. Its translation: CASRDRALDEQYF. Together with reference TRBV5-1 and TRBJ2-7, the CDR3 gives the full variable domain: KAGVTQTPRYLIKTRGQQVTLSCSPISGHRSVSWYQQTPGQGLQFLFEYFSETQRNKGNFPGRFSGRQFSNSRSEMNVSTLELGDSALYLCASRDRALDEQYFGPGTRLTVT.